The TCR beta chain described here comes from a study of shared T cell receptors in the human thymus. The protocol was immunoSEQ multiplex PCR, while the TCRdb copy is restricted to in-frame clones and leaves out a portion. The sample contains 550,000 to 800,000 clones, 80% to 90% of which appear only once. Looked up from germline, CDR1 is LNHDA and CDR2 is SQIVND (reference sequence). The CDR3 is 16 amino acids. V trimming: 7 bases; J trimming: 3 bases; junction bases outside the gene matches: 14. This sample was shared with a second study, whose subject was human thymus T cells. That work contributes: Finnish infants who were healthy and having corrective surgery for congenital heart defects made up the donors. Thymic samples were excised during corrective heart operations. Gene usage (both V and J) appeared biased in thymic and blood repertoires. In unrelated individuals, thymic repertoires overlapped highly, according to related research.

The clonotype was recovered from a girl in the first two years of life with a congenital heart defect. The source material was thymocytes. This sequence joins TRBV19 and TRBJ1-1, with 7 bases fitting TRBD1. CDR3 amino acids: CASTPDRVELHTEAFF. DNA for the CDR3: TGTGCCAGTACCCCCGACAGGGTCGAATTGCACACTGAAGCTTTCTTT.